The present entry profiles one T cell receptor (beta chain) with its context. The V and J ends lost 0 bases and 0 bases respectively, with 12 bases between them. The CDR3 is 16 amino acids. The germline V gene encodes CDR1 SQVTM and CDR2 ANQGSEA. This sample stems from a study of T-cell memory formation after mild COVID-19. Study-level information: Most TCR clusters belonged to a single donor.

5'RACE primed from the constant segment yielded TCR alpha and TCR beta cDNA libraries bearing sample barcodes and UMIs. TCRdb recomputed calls from the 5' RACE reads with MiXCR, one row per CDR3 protein. The data hold under 110,000 distinct CDR3 sequences, with 17% observed a single time. The chain has TRBV29-1 and TRBJ2-1, with a weak D call TRBD2 (6 bases). The sequence came from an adult woman who had mild COVID-19 (a few samples of this study predate the infection). Cell type and time point are not known. The sample comprised PBMCs or a T cell subset sorted from them (not recorded which). In DNA form, the CDR3 reads TGCAGCGTTGAAGATGGAGGGCCCCGCTCCTACAATGAGCAGTTCTTC. It translates to CSVEDGGPRSYNEQFF.